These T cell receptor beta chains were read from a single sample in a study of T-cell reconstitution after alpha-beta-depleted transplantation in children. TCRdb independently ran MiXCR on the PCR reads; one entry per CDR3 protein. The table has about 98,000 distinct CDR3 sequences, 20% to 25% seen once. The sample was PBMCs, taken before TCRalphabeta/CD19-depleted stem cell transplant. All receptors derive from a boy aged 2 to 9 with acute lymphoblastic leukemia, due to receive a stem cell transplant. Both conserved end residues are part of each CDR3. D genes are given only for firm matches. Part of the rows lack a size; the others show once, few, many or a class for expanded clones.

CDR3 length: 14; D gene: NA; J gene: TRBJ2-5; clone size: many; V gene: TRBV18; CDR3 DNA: TGTGCCAGCTCACCGAGGGGCCGGCAAGAGACCCAGTACTTC; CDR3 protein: CASSPRGRQETQYF
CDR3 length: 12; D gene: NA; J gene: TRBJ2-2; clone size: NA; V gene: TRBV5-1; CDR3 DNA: TGCGCCAGCAGCTTTGACTACGGGGAGCTGTTTTTT; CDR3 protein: CASSFDYGELFF
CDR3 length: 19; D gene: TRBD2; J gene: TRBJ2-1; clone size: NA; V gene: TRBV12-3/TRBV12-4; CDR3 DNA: TGTGCCTTCACCCATGGGGCTAGCGGAGGGTTTAGCTCCTACAATGAGCAGTTCTTC; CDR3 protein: CAFTHGASGGFSSYNEQFF
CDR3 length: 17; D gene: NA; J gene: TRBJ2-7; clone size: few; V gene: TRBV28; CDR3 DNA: TGTGCCAGCAGTTCTATCCGGGACACCCGGTACCCCTACGAGCAGTACTTC; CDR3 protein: CASSSIRDTRYPYEQYF
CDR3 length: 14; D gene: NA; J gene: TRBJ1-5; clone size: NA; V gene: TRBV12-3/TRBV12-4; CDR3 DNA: TGTGCCAGCAGTCCGGGGGGGGTTGGTCAGCCCCAGCATTTT; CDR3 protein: CASSPGGVGQPQHF
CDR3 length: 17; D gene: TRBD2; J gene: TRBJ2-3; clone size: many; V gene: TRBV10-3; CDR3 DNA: TGTGCCATCAGTGGGACTAGCGGAGATGTGAGCACAGATACGCAGTATTTT; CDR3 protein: CAISGTSGDVSTDTQYF
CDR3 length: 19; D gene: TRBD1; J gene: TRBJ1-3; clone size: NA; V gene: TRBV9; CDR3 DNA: TGTGCCAGCAGCGCGAGGACCGGACAGGTCAACTTGGGTGGAAACACCATATATTTT; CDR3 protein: CASSARTGQVNLGGNTIYF
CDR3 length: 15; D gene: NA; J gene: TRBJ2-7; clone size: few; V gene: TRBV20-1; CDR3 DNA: TGCAGTGCTGATCCACACAGGGCGGACCTCGGCGGGCAGTACTTC; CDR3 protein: CSADPHRADLGGQYF
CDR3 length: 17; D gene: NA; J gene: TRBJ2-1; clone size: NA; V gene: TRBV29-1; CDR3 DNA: TGCAGCGTTGTCACTAGGAGTAGTAAGAGGGCCTACAATGAGCAGTTCTTC; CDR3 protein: CSVVTRSSKRAYNEQFF
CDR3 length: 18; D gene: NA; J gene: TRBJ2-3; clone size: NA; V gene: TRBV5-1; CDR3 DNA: TGCGCCAGCAGCTTGGTCGGTCGGAGGTCTATTCGCACAGATACGCAGTATTTT; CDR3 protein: CASSLVGRRSIRTDTQYF